This T cell receptor (beta chain) was sequenced for a study of cytomegalovirus exposure and HLA in healthy donors. Study-wide background: The 120 validation repertoires and the 666 first-cohort repertoires shared a platform, a later analysis reported.

Sequenced by immunoSEQ multiplex PCR; TCRdb stores in-frame clones only, minus some. Of fewer than 130,000 clones listed, around 90% are singletons. Germline CDR1 reads SNHLY; CDR2 reads FYNNEI. The CDR3 extends over 15 amino acids. The junction had 13 bases not matched to a gene; V was cut back by 6 bases and J by 8 bases. Points on this clone: Its specificity is not known.

Study-wide points: Three of the chains that were CMV-associated were confirmed in vitro to be specific for CMV antigens. The listing of 150 to 200 TCR beta chains classed them as cytomegalovirus-associated. With high specificity and sensitivity, the classifier reportedly diagnosed cytomegalovirus status.

The chain links TRBV2 to TRBJ2-1, with 7 nucleotides matching TRBD2. The sequence derives from a young woman in good health and CMV-seronegative. Input material: PBMCs. In DNA form, the CDR3 reads TGTGCCAGCAGATCTCTAGCGGCCGATGGGGATGAGCAGTTCTTC. This codes for CASRSLAADGDEQFF.